Below are 20 T cell receptor beta chains sequenced from a single sample in a study of shared clonotypes between healthy human individuals. Only in-frame clones appear in the TCRdb table, and some are missing; sequencing was by immunoSEQ multiplex PCR. The table lists 550,000 to 700,000 clones, less than 80% of them singletons. The sample consisted of memory CD4+ T cells sorted from blood. Subset described: CD45RA-negative fraction. The receptors come from a woman in her 30s in good health.

This sequence joins TRBV19 and TRBJ2-4; D unresolved. V lost 5 bases and J 0 bases, leaving 8 bases between the germline ends. The CDR3 is made up of 14 amino acids. Germline V gene lookup returns CDR1 LNHDA and CDR2 SQIVND (reference sequence). CDR3 coding DNA: TGTGCCAGTAGTGTCCAGGTAGCCAAAAACATTCAGTACTTC. Translating gives CASSVQVAKNIQYF.

The table lists this clone with a few counts. The chain is built from TRBV15 and TRBJ2-1; 9 bases are a match to TRBD2. The CDR3 has 18 residues. V dropped 3 bases and J dropped 2; count of bases not matched to a gene: 11. CDR1 and CDR2 from the germline V gene are LNHNV and YYDKDF (reference sequence). This chain's CDR3 is CATSRDYSGSRPYNEQFF. In DNA, the CDR3 is TGTGCCACCAGCAGGGATTATAGCGGGAGCCGTCCCTACAATGAGCAGTTCTTC.

This chain uses TRBV11-3 with TRBJ2-3, with 10 bases that match TRBD2. Trimming took 4 bases from V and 4 from J; bases not matched to a gene: 8. The germline gives CDR1 SGHNT, CDR2 YENEEA. The CDR3 is made up of 16 amino acids. DNA of the CDR3: TGTGCCAGCAGCTGGAGCGGGAGGGCTCGGTCAGATACGCAGTATTTT. This encodes CASSWSGRARSDTQYF.

V usage is TRBV4-2 and J usage is TRBJ1-4; D is undetermined. V was cut by 2 bases and J by 8 bases, with 6 bases left in between. The CDR3 totals 12 residues. CDR1 is LGHNA, CDR2 YNFKEQ, per germline. For the CDR3, the DNA is TGTGCCAGCAGCCAACTAGGGGAAAAACTGTTTTTT. Encoded protein: CASSQLGEKLFF.

The chain has TRBV2 and TRBJ2-7, with D perhaps TRBD1 (5 bases). Trimming left V 3 bases short and J 0 bases short, with 12 bases between. The CDR3 is made up of 15 amino acids. Germline lookup yields CDR1 SNHLY and CDR2 FYNNEI. The CDR3 region is CASSDEGVSSYEQYF. For the CDR3, the DNA is TGTGCCAGCAGTGACGAAGGGGTTAGCTCCTACGAGCAGTACTTC.

The V call is TRBV6-5, the J call TRBJ1-3; D is unclear. CDR1 and CDR2 from the germline V gene are MNHEY and SVGAGI. Trimming stripped 2 bases from V and 4 bases from J, with 3 bases between. The CDR3 spans 12 residues. The CDR3 region is CASSYGGNTIYF. CDR3 in DNA: TGTGCCAGCAGTTACGGGGGAAACACCATATATTTT.

This clone turned up a few times. The J gene is TRBJ2-7, the V gene TRBV28; 10 nucleotides line up with TRBD2. The germline gives CDR1 MDHEN, CDR2 SYDVKM. The V and J ends lost 3 bases and 5 bases, in that order; junction bases with no gene match: 7. The CDR3 is 15 residues long. The CDR3 DNA is TGTGCCAGCAGTTTTTACCTAGCGGGAGTCGACGAGCAGTACTTC. Translated, it gives CASSFYLAGVDEQYF.

The gene calls are TRBV5-1 and TRBJ2-5, with D possibly TRBD1 on 5 matching bases. The CDR3 is made up of 14 amino acids. Trimming removed 4 bases from V and 3 bases from J, with 13 bases in between. CDR1 and CDR2 (germline): SGHRS, YFSETQ. CDR3: CASSSLETEETQYF. As DNA, the CDR3 is TGCGCCAGCAGCAGTTTAGAGACAGAAGAGACCCAGTACTTC.

This clone was seen only a few times. The chain couples TRBV15 to TRBJ2-2; TRBD2 agrees at 7 bases. Germline loops: CDR1 LNHNV, CDR2 YYDKDF (reference sequence). Trimming at V came to 3 bases and at J to 6 bases, leaving 10 bases not matched to a gene. The CDR3 runs to 16 residues. The chain's CDR3 is CATSSGRENRPGELFF. The DNA of the CDR3 is TGTGCCACCAGCAGCGGGCGGGAGAATCGGCCCGGGGAGCTGTTTTTT.

This clone was found a few times. The rearrangement joins TRBV6-5 to TRBJ2-7; TRBD2 is a possible D gene (5 bases). Trimming left V 4 bases short and J 0 bases short, with 13 bases between. This CDR3 is 15 amino acids long. Germline V gene sequence: CDR1 MNHEY, CDR2 SVGAGI. The CDR3 region is CASSSKAENSYEQYF. The DNA for the CDR3 is TGTGCCAGCAGTTCAAAAGCGGAGAACTCCTACGAGCAGTACTTC.

The V call is TRBV28, the J call TRBJ1-2, with TRBD1 identical over 9 bases. This CDR3 contains 16 residues. The germline V gene encodes CDR1 MDHEN and CDR2 SYDVKM. After removal of 2 bases from V and 7 bases from J, the junction contained 11 bases not matched to a gene. CDR3 sequence: CASSLAGTGLGFGYTF. The CDR3 DNA is TGTGCCAGCAGTTTAGCCGGGACAGGGTTAGGTTTTGGCTACACCTTC.

The J gene is TRBJ2-5, the V gene TRBV27, with TRBD2 identical over 7 bases. V shed 1 base and J 7 bases; nucleotides not matched to a gene: 12. In germline, CDR1 is MNHEY, CDR2 SMNVEV (reference sequence). This CDR3 spans 16 amino acids. CDR3: CASSLLVAGDVATQYF. The CDR3, as DNA: TGTGCCAGCAGTTTATTGGTGGCGGGAGACGTCGCGACCCAGTACTTC.

This clone was picked up a small number of times. Other DNA sequences from this sample encode an identical CDR3 as well. CDR3 sequence: CASSLSRTGELFF. The CDR3 DNA reads TGTGCCAGCAGCTTAAGTCGCACCGGGGAGCTGTTTTTT. The rearrangement links TRBV7-3 to TRBJ2-2; D ambiguous. This CDR3 comprises 13 residues. The V gene lost 1 base and the J gene lost 4 bases, with 4 bases spanning the gap. From germline, CDR1 is SGHTA and CDR2 FQGTGA.

The gene calls are TRBV20-1 and TRBJ1-1; D possibly corresponds to TRBD1 (5 bases). V lost 6 bases, J lost 10 bases, and 12 bases lay in between. The CDR3 is 10 amino acids. Germline V CDR1 and CDR2: DFQATT, SNEGSKA (reference sequence). As DNA, the CDR3 is TGCAGTGCCGGACGGGGCGCAGCTTTCTTT. This codes for CSAGRGAAFF.

V is TRBV6-1 and J is TRBJ2-7; D gene uncertain. Looked up from germline, CDR1 is MNHNS and CDR2 is SASEGT. The CDR3 extends over 14 amino acids. The V end was cut by 6 bases, the J end by 3 bases, with 15 bases between. CDR3 loop: CASSTAHTYYEQYF. CDR3 coding DNA: TGTGCCAGCAGCACCGCACACACTTACTACGAGCAGTACTTC.

The chain carries TRBV5-1 and TRBJ1-2; D ambiguous. This CDR3 comprises 15 residues. Trimming removed 0 bases at V and 6 bases at J, with 15 bases between. The germline gives CDR1 SGHRS, CDR2 YFSETQ. CDR3 in DNA: TGCGCCAGCAGCTTGGTTTTCGGGGTGTCGGATGGCTACACCTTC. Its translation is CASSLVFGVSDGYTF.

As for this clone: A much more abundant neighbour one base away suggests this may be a read error. The chain carries TRBV5-1 and TRBJ2-1, with D tentatively TRBD1 (7 bases). In germline, CDR1 is SGHRS, CDR2 YFSETQ. V shed 0 bases and J shed 4 bases, with 11 bases lying between them. This CDR3 contains 15 residues. In DNA, the CDR3 is TGCGCCAGCAGCTTGGCTGCGGGACAGTACAATGAGCAGTTCTTC. Encoded protein: CASSLAAGQYNEQFF.

This rearrangement joins TRBV6-1 to TRBJ1-4; the D is unclear. Germline V gives CDR1 MNHNS, CDR2 SASEGT. V gave up 1 base and J gave up 0 bases, with 6 bases separating them. The CDR3 loop spans 15 amino acids. The CDR3 DNA reads TGTGCCAGCAGTGAAGTCTTTGCAACTAATGAAAAACTGTTTTTT. Its protein product is CASSEVFATNEKLFF.

This chain uses TRBV27 with TRBJ1-3; no reliable D call. The CDR3 runs 12 residues. Trimming left V 7 bases short and J 4 bases short, with 8 bases between. Germline loops: CDR1 MNHEY, CDR2 SMNVEV (reference sequence). The CDR3 DNA reads TGTGCCAGCACTCCCCTCGGAAACACCATATATTTT. This codes for CASTPLGNTIYF.

The rearrangement joins TRBV27 to TRBJ1-1, with 7 bases lining up with TRBD1. J lost 4 bases, V lost 6 bases, and 2 bases had no gene match. The germline CDR1 and CDR2 sequences are MNHEY and SMNVEV (reference sequence). This CDR3 is built from 12 residues. For the CDR3, the DNA is TGTGCCAGCAGCAGGGGGGGCACTGAAGCTTTCTTT. This translates into CASSRGGTEAFF.